These 14 T cell receptor beta chains share one sample of origin, sequenced in a study of T cell responses to AZD1222 COVID-19 vaccine. Data came from immunoSEQ multiplex PCR; TCRdb stores just in-frame clones and leaves some out. The data hold about 150,000 clones, with about nine tenths observed a single time. The material sequenced was peripheral blood, taken on day 0 of AZD1222 vaccination. These receptors all stem from an adult in good health.

In this sample, this clone turned up once. The chain is built from TRBV29-1 and TRBJ2-5; D might be TRBD1 (6 bases). CDR1 and CDR2 from the germline V gene are SQVTM and ANQGSEA. V lost 7 bases, J lost 5 bases, and 20 bases lay in between. The CDR3 is made up of 14 amino acids. The CDR3 is CSASSDRLWETQYF. For the CDR3, the DNA is TGCAGCGCCTCATCAGACAGGTTATGGGAGACCCAGTACTTC.

The chain employs TRBV6-2 or TRBV6-3 and TRBJ1-5; D is perhaps TRBD1 (5 bases). The CDR3 is 13 residues long. Trimming took 6 bases from V and 3 from J, leaving 9 bases between them. Germline V gives CDR1 MNHEY, CDR2 SVGEGT. This CDR3 reads CASSETDNQPQHF. The CDR3 region has the DNA TGTGCCAGCAGCGAGACAGACAATCAGCCCCAGCATTTT.

The chain uses TRBV2 and TRBJ2-5; TRBD2 matches at 13 bases. This CDR3 has 15 residues. Germline trimming cut 7 bases from V and 5 bases from J; bases unmatched to any gene: 7. CDR1 is SNHLY, CDR2 FYNNEI, per germline. Here the CDR3 DNA reads TGTGCCAGCAATAACGGACTAGCGGGAGTTGAGACCCAGTACTTC. Protein sequence: CASNNGLAGVETQYF.

This clone occurred a few times. The V gene is TRBV19, the J gene TRBJ1-1, with a weak D call TRBD1 (5 bases). This CDR3 contains 13 residues. The germline V and J ends were trimmed by 6 bases and 5 bases, with 13 bases remaining between them. Germline values: CDR1 LNHDA, CDR2 SQIVND (reference sequence). The CDR3 region is CASSTPGVTEAFF. CDR3 sequence (DNA): TGTGCCAGTAGCACCCCGGGGGTAACTGAAGCTTTCTTT.

The chain employs TRBV28 and TRBJ1-3, with D tentatively TRBD1 (5 bases). CDR3 length: 16 amino acids. Germline CDR1 and CDR2: MDHEN and SYDVKM. Trimming left V 5 bases short and J 0 bases short, with 14 bases between. The CDR3 region has the DNA TGTGCCAGCAGTAGTTTTCCCAGGGACTCTGGAAACACCATATATTTT. It codes for CASSSFPRDSGNTIYF. Full variable domain (missing parts from reference TRBV28 and TRBJ1-3): DVKVTQSSRYLVKRTGEKVFLECVQDMDHENMFWYRQDPGLGLRLIYFSYDVKMKEKGDIPEGYSVSREKKERFSLILESASTNQTSMYLCASSSFPRDSGNTIYFGEGSWLTVV.

The chain recombines TRBV4-3 with TRBJ2-2; no firm D call. The CDR3 contains 14 residues. Germline assignment: CDR1 LGHNA and CDR2 YSLEER. Trimming took 1 base from V and 4 from J, leaving 7 bases between them. For the CDR3, the DNA is TGCGCCAGCAGCCAAGTCCTGGTCACCGGGGAGCTGTTTTTT. Translation gives CASSQVLVTGELFF.

The rearrangement links TRBV9 to TRBJ2-3; 8 bases align to TRBD2. CDR1 is SGDLS, CDR2 YYNGEE, per germline. The CDR3 consists of 14 residues. Trimming removed 6 bases from V and 1 base from J; junction bases left unmatched: 4. The CDR3 protein is CASTELAGTDTQYF. The DNA of the CDR3 is TGTGCCAGCACTGAACTAGCGGGCACAGATACGCAGTATTTT.

The chain uses TRBV28 and TRBJ2-1; D gene unclear. Trimming removed 5 bases from V and 12 bases from J, with 20 bases in between. Germline V CDR1 and CDR2: MDHEN, SYDVKM. The CDR3 length is 14 residues. The CDR3 nucleotides are TGTGCCAGCAGTCCCTATGCAATAGGGTTCGGGCAGTTCTTC. Its translation: CASSPYAIGFGQFF.

In DNA, the CDR3 is TGTGCCAGCAGTCAACCTCTTGGGGCGGCCTACGAGCAGTACTTC. Its protein is CASSQPLGAAYEQYF. V usage is TRBV28 and J usage is TRBJ2-7, with D maybe TRBD1 (5 bases). The V gene's germline CDR1 is MDHEN and CDR2 SYDVKM. This CDR3 has 15 residues. The ends were cut back, 5 bases at V and 2 bases at J, with 16 bases in the middle.

The chain uses TRBV10-3 and TRBJ2-7; D perhaps matches TRBD1 (6 bases). Trimming took 1 base from V and 6 from J, leaving 16 bases between them. CDR3 size: 15 residues. Germline lookup yields CDR1 ENHRY and CDR2 SYGVKD. The CDR3 DNA sequence: TGTGCCATCAGTGAGTACCCCAGGGGATCAGGCGAGCAGTACTTC. It encodes CAISEYPRGSGEQYF.

The chain employs TRBV4-1 and TRBJ1-4, with D perhaps matching TRBD1 (5 bases). CDR3 length: 15 amino acids. Germline V gene data show CDR1 as MGHRA and CDR2 as YSYEKL. Trimming left V 1 base short and J 8 bases short, with 14 bases between. The CDR3 bases are TGCGCCAGCAGCCAAGTGAGCCAGGGCAGAGAAAAACTGTTTTTT. Residues: CASSQVSQGREKLFF.

V is TRBV14 and J is TRBJ2-7, with TRBD2 matching 12 bases. V lost 0 bases, J lost 5 bases, and 5 bases stayed unmatched. Per germline, CDR1 SGHDN and CDR2 FVKESK. The CDR3 extends over 16 amino acids. In DNA form, the CDR3 reads TGTGCCAGCAGCCAAGATCGACTAGCGGGAGTAGACGAGCAGTACTTC. Translation gives CASSQDRLAGVDEQYF.

This chain connects TRBV24-1 to TRBJ2-1; 9 bases map to TRBD1. Trimming removed 8 bases from V and 1 base from J; junction bases left unmatched: 5. The CDR3 contains 15 residues. The germline gives CDR1 KGHDR, CDR2 SFDVKD. DNA of the CDR3: TGTGCCACCACAGGGGGGACAGGGTCCTACAATGAGCAGTTCTTC. Translation gives CATTGGTGSYNEQFF.

CDR3 sequence reads: CASSLGDNYGYTF. The DNA of the CDR3 is TGTGCCAGCAGCCTCGGAGATAACTATGGCTACACCTTC. This chain joins TRBV12-3 or TRBV12-4 and TRBJ1-2; D remains unclear. V lost 6 bases and J lost 1, with 9 bases in between. The CDR3 is 13 residues long.